This T cell receptor beta chain was observed in a study of identifying expanded T cells in peripheral blood. Study-wide findings and caveats: Clone count variance between roughly 2-week samples rose with total template count. Technical replicates showed around 1.2 changed clones; about two weeks 15 to 20; four weeks 19.

The table came from immunoSEQ multiplex PCR; TCRdb's copy has only in-frame clones and leaves some out. The sample holds about 100,000 clones, 75% to 90% seen once. The CDR3 has 15 amino acids. Germline V gene lookup returns CDR1 MNHNS and CDR2 SASEGT. V was shortened by 6 bases and J by 2 bases, with 16 bases between the two germline ends. As to this clone: The antigen remains unidentified.

No infections or other immune events were documented during collection. This clonotype was obtained from a person aged 18 to 70 in good health. Material for sequencing was blood. The gene calls are TRBV6-1 and TRBJ1-1; TRBD1 is a possible D gene (5 bases). The CDR3 spells CASSQNTGDNTEAFF. The CDR3 DNA follows: TGTGCCAGCAGCCAGAACACGGGGGACAACACTGAAGCTTTCTTT.